One and the same sample provided the 19 T cell receptor beta chains below, sequenced in a study of Ad26.COV2.S vaccination and SARS-CoV-2 variants. TCRdb's copy holds only in-frame clones and misses some; the assay was immunoSEQ multiplex PCR. This repertoire shows roughly 350,000 clones, about 86% found once; its top ten account for about 11%. Treatment of the sample: some 20 received Ad26.COV2.S at low or high dose, single or two shots; several received placebo; per-sample allocation not given. The study sampled participants on day 63 after the first vaccine or placebo injection. This specimen was peripheral blood, taken in a trial of Ad26.COV2.S vaccine versus placebo. Every receptor here comes from a person aged 18-60 years who received the Ad26.COV2.S COVID-19 vaccine or a placebo.

V is TRBV19 and J is TRBJ1-5; TRBD1 might be the D (6 bases). CDR1 is LNHDA and CDR2 is SQIVND in the germline V gene (reference sequence). The ends were cut back, 5 bases at V and 6 bases at J, with 14 bases in the middle. The CDR3 has 14 amino acids. This chain's CDR3 is CASSLGGSGQPQHF. Here the CDR3 DNA reads TGTGCCAGTAGTTTAGGGGGATCGGGTCAGCCCCAGCATTTT.

The chain couples TRBV6-2 or TRBV6-3 to TRBJ1-2; D gene uncertain. The V and J ends lost 2 bases and 7 bases respectively, with 17 bases between them. The CDR3 sequence is 15 residues long. The germline V gene encodes CDR1 MNHEY and CDR2 SVGEGT. The DNA for the CDR3 is TGTGCCAGCAGTTACCCGGGAGGTCAGGAGCGTGGCTACACCTTC. This translates into CASSYPGGQERGYTF.

The chain recombines TRBV28 with TRBJ1-1; D possibly corresponds to TRBD1 (5 bases). The CDR3 runs 13 residues. CDR1 and CDR2 from the germline V gene are MDHEN and SYDVKM. The ends were cut back, 2 bases at V and 6 bases at J, with 10 bases in the middle. In DNA form, the CDR3 reads TGTGCCAGCAGTTTAGGGGGATCTTCTGAAGCTTTCTTT. Residues: CASSLGGSSEAFF.

For the CDR3, the DNA is TGTGCCAGCGGCGACAGTAACTACAATGAGCAGTTCTTC. Translating gives CASGDSNYNEQFF. V gene TRBV7-2 combines with J gene TRBJ2-1; D is possibly TRBD1 (5 bases). V lost 8 bases and J 3 bases, leaving 11 bases between the germline ends. The CDR3 totals 13 residues. Germline CDR1 is SGHTA and CDR2 is FQGNSA.

The V call is TRBV7-9, the J call TRBJ1-2; no definite D call. The germline V gene has CDR1 SEHNR and CDR2 FQNEAQ (reference sequence). Trimming stripped 4 bases from V and 4 bases from J, with 13 bases between. The CDR3 covers 14 residues. In DNA, the CDR3 is TGTGCCAGCAGCTATCCGTCCAGGCTCTATGGCTACACCTTC. Residues: CASSYPSRLYGYTF.

The chain joins TRBV11-2 to TRBJ2-3, with 9 positions matching TRBD2. This CDR3 region has 19 residues. The V gene end was trimmed by 0 bases and the J gene end by 2 bases; junction bases not matched to a gene: 12. Germline V lookup: CDR1 SGHAT, CDR2 FQNNGV. The CDR3 sequence: CASSLDLPSGEWDTDTQYF. The CDR3, as DNA: TGTGCCAGCAGCTTAGATCTGCCTAGCGGGGAATGGGACACAGATACGCAGTATTTT. Full variable domain (remainder filled in from reference TRBV11-2 and TRBJ2-3): EAGVAQSPRYKIIEKRQSVAFWCNPISGHATLYWYQQILGQGPKLLIQFQNNGVVDDSQLPKDRFSAERLKGVDSTLKIQPAKLEDSAVYLCASSLDLPSGEWDTDTQYFGPGTRLTVL.

With respect to this clone: One junction end does not reproduce the germline sequence, and a read error may be involved. V and J are TRBV2 and TRBJ2-3, with 9 bases identical to TRBD2. Germline CDR1 and CDR2: SNHLY and FYNNEI. This CDR3 region has 15 residues. The CDR3 nucleotides read TGTGCCAGCAGCGAAGGGACTAGCCGCACAGATACGCAGTATTTT. It codes for CASSEGTSRTDTQYF. Based on the CDR3 plus reference TRBV2 and TRBJ2-3, the full variable domain is EPEVTQTPSHQVTQMGQEVILRCVPISNHLYFYWYRQILGQKVEFLVSFYNNEISEKSEIFDDQFSVERPDGSNFTLKIRSTKLEDSAMYFCASSEGTSRTDTQYFGPGTRLTVL.

This clone is medium-sized. This chain uses TRBV2 with TRBJ2-7; D is perhaps TRBD1 (7 bases). The germline V gene has CDR1 SNHLY and CDR2 FYNNEI. There are 14 residues in the CDR3. V lost 10 bases and J 5 bases, leaving 21 bases between the germline ends. The CDR3 loop is CATVRGATLHEQYF. DNA for the CDR3: TGTGCCACCGTCAGGGGGGCTACTCTACACGAGCAGTACTTC.

The rearrangement joins TRBV6-6 to TRBJ1-5; D is uncertain. The germline gives CDR1 MNHNY, CDR2 SVGAGI (reference sequence). V shed 3 bases and J shed 2 bases, with 11 bases lying between them. The CDR3 loop spans 15 amino acids. CDR3: CASSYRIIGNQPQHF. As DNA, the CDR3 is TGTGCCAGCAGTTATAGGATTATTGGCAATCAGCCCCAGCATTTT.

The genes are TRBV10-2 and TRBJ1-3, with 8 bases that match TRBD1. Losses at the gene ends were 4 bases for V and 0 bases for J; bases not matched to a gene: 5. Germline V gene sequence: CDR1 WSHSY, CDR2 SAAADI. This CDR3 contains 16 residues. This CDR3 is CASSGQGKTSGNTIYF. CDR3 DNA: TGCGCCAGCAGTGGACAGGGGAAGACCTCTGGAAACACCATATATTTT.

The chain combines TRBV7-9 with TRBJ2-3; TRBD2 might be the D (5 bases). V shed 5 bases and J shed 4 bases, with 16 bases lying between them. CDR1 is SEHNR and CDR2 is FQNEAQ in the germline V gene (reference sequence). This CDR3 is 15 amino acids long. CDR3 sequence (DNA): TGTGCCAGCAGCCCGCGGACTGTCACCCCAGATACGCAGTATTTT. Translated, it gives CASSPRTVTPDTQYF.

V gene TRBV5-4 combines with J gene TRBJ2-1; TRBD2 aligns across 8 bases. Per germline, CDR1 SGHNT and CDR2 YYREEE (reference sequence). Trimming removed 3 bases from V and 12 bases from J; junction bases left unmatched: 14. There are 15 residues in the CDR3. The CDR3 DNA is TGTGCCAGCAGCTCGGGGGGGGATCGATCCTCAGGGCAGTTCTTC. It is translated as CASSSGGDRSSGQFF.

The chain joins TRBV28 to TRBJ2-5; TRBD1 matches 12 bases. The J call may be in error: the DNA end matches TRBJ2-7 better. Per germline, CDR1 MDHEN and CDR2 SYDVKM. The CDR3 has 15 amino acids. The CDR3 sequence: CASSGTGGGRYEQYF. DNA for the CDR3: TGTGCCAGCAGCGGGACAGGGGGCGGTAGGTACGAGCAGTACTTC.

About this clone itself: A much more abundant neighbour one base away suggests this may be a read error. V usage is TRBV2 and J usage is TRBJ1-2; D ambiguous. Germline CDR1 and CDR2: SNHLY and FYNNEI. The CDR3 loop spans 13 amino acids. V lost 1 base and J 4 bases, leaving 7 bases between the germline ends. CDR3: CASSEGQSYGYTF. CDR3 sequence (DNA): TGTGCCAGCAGTGAAGGGCAGAGCTATGGCTACACCTTC.

The V and J genes are TRBV10-3 and TRBJ1-4, with D possibly TRBD1 on 5 matching bases. The CDR3 has 15 residues. Germline-derived CDR1 and CDR2 are ENHRY and SYGVKD. V was clipped by 2 bases and J by 0 bases, with 7 bases between them. The CDR3 nucleotides are TGTGCCATCAGTGAGGACAGCACAACTAATGAAAAACTGTTTTTT. Translated, it gives CAISEDSTTNEKLFF.

V usage is TRBV5-1 and J usage is TRBJ1-1; D not resolved. Germline V gene sequence: CDR1 SGHRS, CDR2 YFSETQ. Between the trimmed V and J ends, which lost 3 bases and 7 bases, there was a span of 13 bases. The CDR3 is 13 amino acids. CDR3 residues: CASSYETGIEAFF. In DNA form, the CDR3 reads TGCGCCAGCAGCTACGAGACGGGGATTGAAGCTTTCTTT.

This clone was detected only once. The V call is TRBV28, the J call TRBJ2-7; 8 bases map to TRBD1. Germline CDR1 MDHEN, CDR2 SYDVKM. After removal of 2 bases from V and 9 bases from J, the junction contained 9 bases not matched to a gene. This CDR3 is 14 amino acids long. The CDR3 nucleotides are TGTGCCAGCAGTTTAACGGGCAGGGGGCGAGGGCAGTACTTC. This sequence encodes CASSLTGRGRGQYF.

The chain combines TRBV7-9 with TRBJ2-7; D uncertain. Trimming removed 2 bases at V and 2 bases at J, with 10 bases between. The germline CDR1 and CDR2 sequences are SEHNR and FQNEAQ (reference sequence). CDR3 size: 14 residues. The CDR3 region has the DNA TGTGCCAGCAGCTTATCGAGCAAAACCTACGAGCAGTACTTC. As protein: CASSLSSKTYEQYF.

The V call is TRBV7-9, the J call TRBJ1-6, with D perhaps TRBD1 (5 bases). This CDR3 region has 15 residues. The V gene lost 6 bases and the J gene lost 8 bases, with 17 bases spanning the gap. Germline V gene data show CDR1 as SEHNR and CDR2 as FQNEAQ (reference sequence). The CDR3 loop reads CASRPHDGGDSPLHF. In nucleotides, the CDR3 is TGTGCCAGCAGACCACACGATGGGGGTGATTCACCCCTCCACTTT.